This entry features one T cell receptor (beta chain) sequence. This sample is drawn from a study of T cell changes during pregnancy in multiple sclerosis. Profiled with immunoSEQ multiplex PCR; TCRdb holds only in-frame clones, not every one. The sample yields 130,000 or so clones, approximately 96% seen once. The sequenced sample was peripheral blood, obtained after pregnancy. This TCR was recovered from a female donor with multiple sclerosis, enrolled in a pregnancy study.

The CDR3 bases are TGTGCCAGCAGTTTAGCGGGAGGGGTGGGCGAGCAGTACTTC. Protein sequence: CASSLAGGVGEQYF. V gene TRBV27 combines with J gene TRBJ2-7; TRBD2 matches at 9 bases. This CDR3 is 14 amino acids long. From germline, CDR1 is MNHEY and CDR2 SMNVEV (reference sequence). V lost 2 bases, J lost 6 bases, and 5 bases stayed unmatched.